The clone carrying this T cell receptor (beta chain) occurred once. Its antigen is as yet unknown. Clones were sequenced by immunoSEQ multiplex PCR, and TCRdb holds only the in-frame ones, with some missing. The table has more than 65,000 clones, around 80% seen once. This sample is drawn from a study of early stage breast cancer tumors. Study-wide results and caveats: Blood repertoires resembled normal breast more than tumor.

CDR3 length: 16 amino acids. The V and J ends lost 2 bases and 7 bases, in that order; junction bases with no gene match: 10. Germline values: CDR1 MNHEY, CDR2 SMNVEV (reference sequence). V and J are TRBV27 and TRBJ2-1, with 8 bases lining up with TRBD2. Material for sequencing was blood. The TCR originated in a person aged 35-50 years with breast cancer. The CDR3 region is CASSLDQSGTRNEQFF. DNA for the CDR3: TGTGCCAGCAGTTTAGACCAATCCGGGACTAGAAATGAGCAGTTCTTC.